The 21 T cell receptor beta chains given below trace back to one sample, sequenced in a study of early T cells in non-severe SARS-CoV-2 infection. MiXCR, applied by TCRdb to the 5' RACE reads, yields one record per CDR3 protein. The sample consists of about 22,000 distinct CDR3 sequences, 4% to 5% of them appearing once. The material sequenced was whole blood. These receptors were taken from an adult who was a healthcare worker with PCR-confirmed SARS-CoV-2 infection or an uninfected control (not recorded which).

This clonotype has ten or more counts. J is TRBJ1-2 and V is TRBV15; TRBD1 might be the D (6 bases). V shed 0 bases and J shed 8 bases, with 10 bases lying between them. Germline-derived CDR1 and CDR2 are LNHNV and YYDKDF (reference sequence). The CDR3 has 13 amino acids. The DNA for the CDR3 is TGTGCCACCAGCAGAGAAGAGGGGGACGGCTACACCTTC. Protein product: CATSREEGDGYTF. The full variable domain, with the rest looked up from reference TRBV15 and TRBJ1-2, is DAMVIQNPRYQVTQFGKPVTLSCSQTLNHNVMYWYQQKSSQAPKLLFHYYDKDFNNEADTPDNFQSRRPNTSFCFLDIRSPGLGDTAMYLCATSREEGDGYTFGSGTRLTVV.

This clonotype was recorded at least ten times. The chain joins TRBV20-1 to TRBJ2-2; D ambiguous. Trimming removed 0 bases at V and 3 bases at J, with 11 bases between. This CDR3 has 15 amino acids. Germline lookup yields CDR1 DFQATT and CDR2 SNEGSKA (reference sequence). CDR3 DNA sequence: TGCAGTGCTAGAGAGGAAGGCCGGGACACCGGGGAGCTGTTTTTT. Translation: CSAREEGRDTGELFF.

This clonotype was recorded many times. CDR3 sequence (DNA): TGCGCCAGCAGCCAAGATCTCGCTAGCGGGGGATACACAGATACGCAGTATTTT. Its protein product is CASSQDLASGGYTDTQYF. The V gene is TRBV4-3, the J gene TRBJ2-3, with 10 bases that match TRBD2. Trimming took 0 bases from V and 2 from J; bases not matched to a gene: 8. The CDR3 is 18 residues long. Per the germline V gene, CDR1 is LGHNA and CDR2 is YSLEER.

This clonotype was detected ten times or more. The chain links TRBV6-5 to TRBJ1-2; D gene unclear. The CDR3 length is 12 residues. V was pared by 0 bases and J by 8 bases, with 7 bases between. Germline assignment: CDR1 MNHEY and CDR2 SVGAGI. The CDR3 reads CASSYSRNGYTF. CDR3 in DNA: TGTGCCAGCAGTTACTCGAGGAACGGCTACACCTTC.

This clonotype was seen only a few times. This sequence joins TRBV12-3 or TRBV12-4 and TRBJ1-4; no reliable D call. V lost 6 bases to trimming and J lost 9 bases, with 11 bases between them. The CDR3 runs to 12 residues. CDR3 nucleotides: TGTGCCAGCAGCCTGGTAGAGAAAAAACTGTTTTTT. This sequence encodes CASSLVEKKLFF.

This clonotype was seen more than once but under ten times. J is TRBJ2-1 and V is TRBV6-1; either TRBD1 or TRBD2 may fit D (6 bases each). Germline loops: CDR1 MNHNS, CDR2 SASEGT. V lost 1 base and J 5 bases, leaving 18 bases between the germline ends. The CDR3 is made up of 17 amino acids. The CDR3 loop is CASSEGHTGGENNEQFF. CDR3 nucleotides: TGTGCCAGCAGTGAAGGTCACACCGGGGGCGAAAACAATGAGCAGTTCTTC.

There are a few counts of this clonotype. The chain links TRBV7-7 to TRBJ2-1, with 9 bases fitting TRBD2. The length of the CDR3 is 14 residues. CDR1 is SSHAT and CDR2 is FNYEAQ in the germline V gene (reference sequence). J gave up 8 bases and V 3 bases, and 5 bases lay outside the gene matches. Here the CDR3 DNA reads TGTGCCAGCAGCTTGCGGGGGGGCATCGATGAGCAGTTCTTC. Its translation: CASSLRGGIDEQFF.

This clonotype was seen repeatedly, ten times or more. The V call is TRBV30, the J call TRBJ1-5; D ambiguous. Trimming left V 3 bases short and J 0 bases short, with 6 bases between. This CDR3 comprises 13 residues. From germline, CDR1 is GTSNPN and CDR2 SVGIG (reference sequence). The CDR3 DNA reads TGTGCCTGGAGCATAAATAGCAATCAGCCCCAGCATTTT. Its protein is CAWSINSNQPQHF.

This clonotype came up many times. CDR3 DNA: TGTGCCAGCAGTCCGACCAGCGGGGGTTACGAGCAGTACTTC. Amino acid sequence: CASSPTSGGYEQYF. V gene TRBV7-6 combines with J gene TRBJ2-7, with 8 bases fitting TRBD2. V dropped 6 bases and J dropped 4; count of bases not matched to a gene: 8. The germline V gene encodes CDR1 SGHVS and CDR2 FNYEAQ. CDR3 length: 14 amino acids.

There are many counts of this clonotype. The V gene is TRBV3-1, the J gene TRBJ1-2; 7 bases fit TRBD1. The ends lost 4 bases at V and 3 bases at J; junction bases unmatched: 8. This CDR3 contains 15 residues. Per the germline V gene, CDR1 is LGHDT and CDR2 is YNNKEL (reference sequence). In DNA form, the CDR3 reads TGTGCCAGCAGCCCGCAAACAGGGGCGGACTATGGCTACACCTTC. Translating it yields CASSPQTGADYGYTF.

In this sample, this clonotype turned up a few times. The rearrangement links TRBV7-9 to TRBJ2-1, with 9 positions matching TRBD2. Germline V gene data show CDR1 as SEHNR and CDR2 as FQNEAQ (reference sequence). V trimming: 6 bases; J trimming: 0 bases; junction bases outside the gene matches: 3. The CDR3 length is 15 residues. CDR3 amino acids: CASSASGASYNEQFF. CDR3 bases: TGTGCCAGCAGTGCTAGCGGGGCCTCCTACAATGAGCAGTTCTTC. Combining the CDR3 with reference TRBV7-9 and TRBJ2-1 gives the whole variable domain DTGVSQNPRHKITKRGQNVTFRCDPISEHNRLYWYRQTLGQGPEFLTYFQNEAQLEKSRLLSDRFSAERPKGSFSTLEIQRTEQGDSAMYLCASSASGASYNEQFFGPGTRLTVL.

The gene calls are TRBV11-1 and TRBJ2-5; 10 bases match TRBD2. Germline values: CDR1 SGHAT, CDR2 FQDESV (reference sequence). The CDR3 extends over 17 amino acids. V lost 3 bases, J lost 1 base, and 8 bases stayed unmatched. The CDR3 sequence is CASSLERGGIIQETQYF. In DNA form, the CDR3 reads TGTGCCAGCAGCTTGGAGCGGGGGGGAATAATCCAAGAGACCCAGTACTTC.

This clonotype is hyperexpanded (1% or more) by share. The DNA of the CDR3 is TGTGCCAGCAGCGTAGCTAGAGAAGAGACCCAGTACTTC. It translates to CASSVAREETQYF. The V gene is TRBV9, the J gene TRBJ2-5; D call uncertain. Germline values: CDR1 SGDLS, CDR2 YYNGEE. V was shortened by 0 bases and J by 3 bases, with 6 bases between the two germline ends. The CDR3 covers 13 residues.

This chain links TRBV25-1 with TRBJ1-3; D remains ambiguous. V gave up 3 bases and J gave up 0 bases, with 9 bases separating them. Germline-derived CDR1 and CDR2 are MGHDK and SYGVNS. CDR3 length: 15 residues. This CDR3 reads CASSEGWSSGNTIYF. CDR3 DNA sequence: TGTGCCAGCAGTGAGGGGTGGAGCTCTGGAAACACCATATATTTT.

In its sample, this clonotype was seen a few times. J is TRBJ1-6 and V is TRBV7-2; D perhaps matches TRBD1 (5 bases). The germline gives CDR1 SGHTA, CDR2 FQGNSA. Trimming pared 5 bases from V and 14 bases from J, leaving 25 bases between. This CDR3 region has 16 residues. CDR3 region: CASSLPTGWDGESLHF. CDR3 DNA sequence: TGTGCCAGCAGCCTACCTACCGGCTGGGACGGTGAGTCCCTCCACTTT.

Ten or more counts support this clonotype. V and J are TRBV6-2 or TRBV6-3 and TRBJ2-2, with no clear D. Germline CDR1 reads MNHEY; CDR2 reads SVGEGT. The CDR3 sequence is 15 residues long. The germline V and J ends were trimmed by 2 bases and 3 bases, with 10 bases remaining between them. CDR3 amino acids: CASSYKGLDTGELFF. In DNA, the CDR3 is TGTGCCAGCAGTTACAAAGGGTTAGACACCGGGGAGCTGTTTTTT.

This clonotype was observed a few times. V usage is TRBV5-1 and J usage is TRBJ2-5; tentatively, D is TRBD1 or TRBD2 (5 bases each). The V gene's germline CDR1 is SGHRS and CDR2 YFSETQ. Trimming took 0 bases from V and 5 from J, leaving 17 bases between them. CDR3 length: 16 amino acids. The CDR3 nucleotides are TGCGCCAGCAGCTTGGACCCGGGGACCCTCAGGGAGACCCAGTACTTC. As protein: CASSLDPGTLRETQYF.

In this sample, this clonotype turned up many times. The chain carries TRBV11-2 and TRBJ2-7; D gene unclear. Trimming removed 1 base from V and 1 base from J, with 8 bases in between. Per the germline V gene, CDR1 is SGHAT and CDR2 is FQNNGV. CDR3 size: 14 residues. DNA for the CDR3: TGTGCCAGCAGCTTAGGGGTCAGGTCCTACGAGCAGTACTTC. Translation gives CASSLGVRSYEQYF.

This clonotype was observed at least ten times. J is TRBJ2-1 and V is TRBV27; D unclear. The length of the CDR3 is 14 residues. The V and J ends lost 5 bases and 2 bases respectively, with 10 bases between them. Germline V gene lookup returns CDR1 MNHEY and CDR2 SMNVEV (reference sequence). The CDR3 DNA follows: TGTGCCAGCAGTCCGGGTGGGGCCTACAATGAGCAGTTCTTC. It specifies CASSPGGAYNEQFF.

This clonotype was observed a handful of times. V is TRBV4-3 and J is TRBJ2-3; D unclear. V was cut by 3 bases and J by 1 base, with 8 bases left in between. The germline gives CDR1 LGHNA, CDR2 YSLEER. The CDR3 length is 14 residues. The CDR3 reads CASSHDGGTDTQYF. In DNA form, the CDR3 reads TGCGCCAGCAGCCATGACGGAGGCACAGATACGCAGTATTTT.

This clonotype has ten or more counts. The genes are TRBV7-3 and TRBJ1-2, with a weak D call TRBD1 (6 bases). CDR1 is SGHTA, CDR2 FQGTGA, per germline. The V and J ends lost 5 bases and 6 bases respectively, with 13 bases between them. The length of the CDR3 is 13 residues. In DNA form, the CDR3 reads TGTGCCAGCAGCCCCCTAGCAGGGGATGGCTACACCTTC. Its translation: CASSPLAGDGYTF.